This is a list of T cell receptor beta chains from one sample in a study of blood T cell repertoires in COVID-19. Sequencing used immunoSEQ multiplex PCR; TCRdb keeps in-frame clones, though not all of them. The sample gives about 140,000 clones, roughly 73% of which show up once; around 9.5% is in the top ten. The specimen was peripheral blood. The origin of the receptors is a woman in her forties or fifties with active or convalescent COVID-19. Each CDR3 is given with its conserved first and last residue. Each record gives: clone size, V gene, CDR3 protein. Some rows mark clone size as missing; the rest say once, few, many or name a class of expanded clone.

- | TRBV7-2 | CASSLAQGASGGEEQYF
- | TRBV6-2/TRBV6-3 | CASSYSRGNTEAFF
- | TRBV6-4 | CASSGNGGAEETQYF
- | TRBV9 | CASSVGQTDSPLHF
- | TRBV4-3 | CASSQSEGQDYGYTF
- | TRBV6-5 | CASSYSIAESYEQYF
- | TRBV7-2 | CASSSLTYEQYF
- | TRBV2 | CASSERAKVGGNTEAFF
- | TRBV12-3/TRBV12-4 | CASSLGQGLEAFF
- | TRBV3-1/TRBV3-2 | CASSQVLTSGGFYNEQFF
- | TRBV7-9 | CASSSKAPGQVNEKLFF
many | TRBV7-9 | CASSSGQHTEAFF
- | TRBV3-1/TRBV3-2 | CASSQVAGAGYTF
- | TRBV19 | CASSAGRTDTQYF
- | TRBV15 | CATSRDRGVGQPQHF
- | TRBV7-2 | CASSLGQAYYNEQFF
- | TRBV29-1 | CSGVPGHAEGEAFF
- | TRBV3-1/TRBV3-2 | CASSQGLAGGPGNEQFF
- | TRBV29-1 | CSGRQGSRSEQYF
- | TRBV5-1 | CASSLGQGSNEKLFF
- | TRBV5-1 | CASPPGVFEAFF
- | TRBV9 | CASSASGLAGVGSEQFF
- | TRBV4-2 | CASSQAQVIYGYTF
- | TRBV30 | CAWSQGTRYGYTF
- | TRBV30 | CAWSGLAGMAGANVLTF
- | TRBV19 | CASRPGQALGYGYTF
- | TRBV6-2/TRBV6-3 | CASSPGADRRRTQPQHF
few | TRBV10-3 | CAISPGFQDSPLHF
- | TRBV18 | CASSPPVGPGQGANVLTF
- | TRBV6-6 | CASSYSGVKAEAFF
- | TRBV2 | CASSLDGPDQPQHF
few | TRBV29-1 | CSGRRGKNTGELFF
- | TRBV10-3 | CAISEVQDSYEQYF
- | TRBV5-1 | CASSVDRARRAYEQYF
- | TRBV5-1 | CASSLLAGGGTDTQYF
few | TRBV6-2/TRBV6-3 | CASSYDSGTEAFF
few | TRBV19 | CASSTASGGRAKNIQYF
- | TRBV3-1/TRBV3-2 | CASSQLHPGHPNYGYTF
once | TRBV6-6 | CASSTRTPRQETQYF
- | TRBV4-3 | CASSQRREQGYIQYF
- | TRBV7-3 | CASSLRGTYNEQFF
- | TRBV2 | CASSRFSGRAGELFF
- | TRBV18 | CASSPGQGYNEQFF
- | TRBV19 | CASSIGPPLAGGTDTQYF
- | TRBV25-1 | CASSVGRGTEAFF